This T cell receptor beta chain originates from a study of siplizumab effects on memory and regulatory T cells. Study-level results: On average, approximately 70% of mappable alloreactive CD4+ clones were Treg-derived under siplizumab, against about 30% in controls. The diversity of naive T cells seemed greater than that of memory cells, and their alloresponse contribution seemed major. Memory cells that were CD4+ and unstimulated gave rise to alloreactive sequences, which siplizumab significantly reduced. Whether proliferating Tregs in siplizumab cultures suppress was not functionally confirmed.

The germline V gene has CDR1 KGHSH and CDR2 LQKENI. This CDR3 contains 15 residues. With 2 bases removed from V and 4 bases from J, the gap between germline ends came to 14 bases. To note about this clone: Its antigen is not identified.

Generated by immunoSEQ multiplex PCR, the TCRdb table keeps only in-frame clones and is missing some. The table lists some 120,000 clones, 80% to 95% of them singletons. The genes are TRBV18 and TRBJ2-5; D perhaps matches TRBD1 (6 bases). Sequencing was done on a sample of non-Treg CD4+ T cells sorted from blood. The origin of this receptor is a human donor in good health. CDR3 sequence (DNA): TGTGCCAGCTCACCAATCCCAACAGGGATAGAGACCCAGTACTTC. Its protein product is CASSPIPTGIETQYF.